This note documents a single T cell receptor beta chain sequence. Its antigen is unidentified. PCR amplification relied on 60 Vbeta primers (plus 13 Jbeta primers). Some clones are missing from TCRdb's copy, which holds only in-frame ones; the method was immunoSEQ multiplex PCR. The sample yields more than 75,000 clones, about 90% seen once. These data originate in a study of cytomegalovirus exposure and HLA in healthy donors. Broader study findings: Compared with the approximately 680-donor mean, an Asian-associated ancestry cluster reportedly had fewer N-insertions, according to a later analysis. The authors assumed roughly uniform sequencing depth across donors for presence/absence analyses.

With 10 bases removed from V and 2 bases from J, the gap between germline ends came to 13 bases. The germline V gene has CDR1 LNHDA and CDR2 SQIVND (reference sequence). CDR3 length: 13 residues. The V gene is TRBV19, the J gene TRBJ2-3; tentatively, D is TRBD1 (5 bases). The TCR comes from a man in his late teens or twenties in good health and CMV-seronegative. The specimen sequenced was PBMCs. The CDR3 protein is CATTRTITDTQYF. CDR3 DNA sequence: TGTGCCACAACCCGGACAATCACAGATACGCAGTATTTT.